This T cell receptor (beta chain) was sequenced in a study of cytomegalovirus exposure and HLA in healthy donors. Study-level points and caveats: For most TCR beta V segments, an earlier analysis put the productive rate at about 90% or about 30% of the time.

A remark on this clone: Its antigen remains unidentified.

Researchers ran the PCR with 60 Vbeta and 13 Jbeta primers. Assay used: immunoSEQ multiplex PCR; TCRdb lists only in-frame clones, some missing. The sample yields under 250,000 clones, 75% to 85% seen once. CDR3 length: 16 amino acids. Germline V gene data show CDR1 as SGHTA and CDR2 as FQGNSA. J gave up 4 bases and V 1 base, and 8 bases lay outside the gene matches. The sample consisted of PBMCs. This receptor was obtained from a woman aged 60-70 years in good health and CMV-seropositive. This rearrangement joins TRBV7-2 to TRBJ1-2; 8 bases map to TRBD1. The CDR3 reads CASSLGGGQGPYGYTF. The CDR3 DNA reads as TGTGCCAGCAGCTTAGGAGGAGGACAGGGACCCTATGGCTACACCTTC.